This TCR beta chain is from a study of blood T cell repertoires in COVID-19 (dated by TCRdb to 2020 to 2021). Describing the broader study: Samples from collaborators originated in the United States, Italy and Spain and spanned both the acute and convalescent phases of COVID-19. A freely available public database, intended as a resource for researchers studying the immune response to SARS-CoV-2, is where the repertoires were released. The material from the prospective study consisted of cDNA or gDNA derived from T cells, B-cell-depleted T cells, or PBMCs. Nearly every sample came with metadata listing a de-identified subject ID, COVID-19 status, age in years and sex. Deeply sampled blood TCRbeta repertoires from subjects exposed to, actively infected with, or recovered from COVID-19 were included in the dataset. Samples were obtained from the ongoing ImmuneRACE study (first 160 participants) and from over 1,000 subjects provided by 6 global collaborators. Where HLA class I and class II types were available, the types were taken from metadata supplied by the sample provider, not from assay-based typing. General study outcomes and caveats: Clinical and demographic metadata were provided uncurated, with the amount varying by source and participant.

Participants in the prospective study were aged 18 to 89 years, lived in about two dozen United States geographic areas, and enrolled through a virtual design. Cohort assignment in the prospective study relied on participant-reported clinical history from a screening survey and a study questionnaire. In the prospective study, whole blood, serum and a nasopharyngeal or oropharyngeal swab were collected from each participant by mobile phlebotomists. Additional blood draws and questionnaires over an approximately two-month period could optionally be provided by prospective study participants. Before DNA extraction, prospective study blood samples were shipped either frozen or at room temperature. TCRbeta CDR3 regions were amplified from genomic DNA using the immunoSEQ Assay, a bias-controlled multiplex PCR. For the original study's pipeline: The number of nucleated cells in each sample was estimated from the amplification of reference gene primers within the assay. Sequence reads were collapsed and filtered to measure the absolute abundance of every unique TCRbeta CDR3 rearrangement. For each sample, productive Simpson clonality was calculated as the square root of Simpson's diversity index over productive rearrangements. TCRdb took over this immuneACCESS table, retaining in-frame rearrangements with V and J assigned. Such tables are incomplete; in checked studies, under half of the missing clones stem from an unresolved V gene, and the remainder is unexplained. From that table come the V and J calls and clone size; the DNA was used to work out D and trimming. This sample comprises 210,000 or so clones, around 84% of them detected only once. Less than 8% of the sample is in the top ten clones.

Unmatched junction bases come to 9, with V trimmed by 8 bases and J by 5 bases. Including the terminal cysteine and phenylalanine, the CDR3 comprises 14 residues. Solely the CDR3 DNA is kept, with 42 bases framed from the first base. The germline V gene sets CDR1 to SGHTA and CDR2 to FQGNSA. In the case of this clone: Its antigen is still unknown. The input lacks base qualities; no much larger clone sits a single base away.

Material: PBMCs or T cells enriched from blood (not recorded which). The sequence links TRBV7-2 to TRBJ2-3, with 8 middle bases fitting TRBD1. This TCR came from a woman in her thirties or forties with acute COVID-19. CDR3 region: CASGSQGAEDTQYF. The DNA is TGTGCCAGCGGATCGCAGGGGGCGGAAGATACGCAGTATTTT.